A single TCR beta chain is shown here with its context. The entry originates in a study of chemoradiotherapy in HPV16-positive cancers. TCRdb's copy holds only in-frame clones and misses some; the assay was immunoSEQ multiplex PCR. The table has about 20,000 clones, approximately 84% seen once. The germline V gene encodes CDR1 SGHDN and CDR2 FVKESK. This CDR3 spans 12 amino acids. V gave up 1 base and J gave up 5 bases, with 3 bases separating them. The chain couples TRBV14 to TRBJ2-4; D unresolved. The clonotype was recovered from a human donor with HPV-associated anogenital cancer. The sample in question was blood, obtained from a patient who underwent chemoradiotherapy. The CDR3 nucleotides are TGTGCCAGCAGCCAAGGAGAAAACATTCAGTACTTC. Its translation is CASSQGENIQYF.